The entry below describes one TCR beta chain. Antigen specificity is unknown. This sample stems from a study of T cell responses to AZD1222 COVID-19 vaccine. Whole-study results and caveats: Vaccine-associated CD4 TCRs ranged over spike, dominating at 160-218 and 743-854. Clonal diversity was possibly underestimated, and white British individuals and females predominated among donors. The breadth and depth of Spike-specific TCRs increased once two AZD1222 doses had been given.

Per germline, CDR1 SQVTM and CDR2 ANQGSEA. Between the trimmed V and J ends, which lost 5 bases and 9 bases, there was a span of 15 bases. There are 12 residues in the CDR3. Sequencing used immunoSEQ multiplex PCR; TCRdb keeps in-frame clones, though not all of them. The top ten hold 11% of the sample, which has 100,000 to 150,000 clones, around 89% seen once. The sequencing used peripheral blood, collected on day 0 of MenACWY control vaccination. V is TRBV29-1 and J is TRBJ2-3, with D unclear. The TCR comes from an adult in good health. CDR3 region: CSVIRVEYTQYF. The CDR3 DNA reads TGCAGCGTTATTCGCGTTGAGTACACGCAGTATTTT.